This section outlines one TCR beta chain sequence together with its context. Its antigen is unidentified. This entry is derived from a study of vaccination effects on CD4 cells after COVID-19. Overall study context: Ahead of sequencing, the ViraFEST assay grew antigen-specific CD4+ T cells using viral peptide pools. Approximately 2.1 million PBMC were placed in each well, which was supplemented with 10 IU/ml IL-2 and around 9.5 ug/ml peptides.

Cells that had been cultured for 10 days were the source of isolated CD4+ T cells. IL-2 medium supplanted half the medium on days 3 and 7. The method was immunoSEQ multiplex PCR; TCRdb's version includes in-frame clones alone and lacks a portion of them. The sample has about 50,000 clones, around three quarters seen once; the top ten hold just over 3%. V lost 5 bases and J lost 5, with 12 bases in between. Germline CDR1 is MNHEY and CDR2 is SMNVEV (reference sequence). The CDR3 has 13 residues. The rearrangement joins TRBV27 to TRBJ2-5, with a tentative D call TRBD2 (6 bases). This receptor was identified in a human donor who received a COVID-19 vaccine. Sequenced material: CD4+ T cells from PBMCs cultured without peptide, taken before COVID-19 vaccination. CDR3 in DNA: TGTGCCAGCAGTCAAAGACGGGGGGAGACCCAGTACTTC. This sequence encodes CASSQRRGETQYF.